This entry features one T cell receptor (beta chain) sequence. No antigen is known for it. This entry comes from a study of cytomegalovirus exposure and HLA in healthy donors. Broader study findings: Researchers reported in a later analysis that common viral pathogens appeared linked to several top clusters.

The PCR ran on 60 Vbeta and 13 Jbeta primers. Using immunoSEQ multiplex PCR, the repertoire was profiled, and TCRdb retains in-frame clones only, with some absent. The table has about 150,000 clones, 75% to 90% seen once. This CDR3 comprises 16 residues. CDR1 MNHNY and CDR2 SVGAGI come from the germline V gene (reference sequence). This receptor was taken from a boy aged 2 to 10 in good health and CMV-seronegative. The V call is TRBV6-6, the J call TRBJ2-5; perhaps TRBD1 as D (6 bases). TRBJ2-7 matches the DNA end more closely, so the J call is doubtful. Sequenced: PBMCs. CDR3 nucleotides: TGTGCCAGCAGTTACGTGAATCAGGGGCTGCCCTACGAGCAGTACTTC. Its protein product is CASSYVNQGLPYEQYF.